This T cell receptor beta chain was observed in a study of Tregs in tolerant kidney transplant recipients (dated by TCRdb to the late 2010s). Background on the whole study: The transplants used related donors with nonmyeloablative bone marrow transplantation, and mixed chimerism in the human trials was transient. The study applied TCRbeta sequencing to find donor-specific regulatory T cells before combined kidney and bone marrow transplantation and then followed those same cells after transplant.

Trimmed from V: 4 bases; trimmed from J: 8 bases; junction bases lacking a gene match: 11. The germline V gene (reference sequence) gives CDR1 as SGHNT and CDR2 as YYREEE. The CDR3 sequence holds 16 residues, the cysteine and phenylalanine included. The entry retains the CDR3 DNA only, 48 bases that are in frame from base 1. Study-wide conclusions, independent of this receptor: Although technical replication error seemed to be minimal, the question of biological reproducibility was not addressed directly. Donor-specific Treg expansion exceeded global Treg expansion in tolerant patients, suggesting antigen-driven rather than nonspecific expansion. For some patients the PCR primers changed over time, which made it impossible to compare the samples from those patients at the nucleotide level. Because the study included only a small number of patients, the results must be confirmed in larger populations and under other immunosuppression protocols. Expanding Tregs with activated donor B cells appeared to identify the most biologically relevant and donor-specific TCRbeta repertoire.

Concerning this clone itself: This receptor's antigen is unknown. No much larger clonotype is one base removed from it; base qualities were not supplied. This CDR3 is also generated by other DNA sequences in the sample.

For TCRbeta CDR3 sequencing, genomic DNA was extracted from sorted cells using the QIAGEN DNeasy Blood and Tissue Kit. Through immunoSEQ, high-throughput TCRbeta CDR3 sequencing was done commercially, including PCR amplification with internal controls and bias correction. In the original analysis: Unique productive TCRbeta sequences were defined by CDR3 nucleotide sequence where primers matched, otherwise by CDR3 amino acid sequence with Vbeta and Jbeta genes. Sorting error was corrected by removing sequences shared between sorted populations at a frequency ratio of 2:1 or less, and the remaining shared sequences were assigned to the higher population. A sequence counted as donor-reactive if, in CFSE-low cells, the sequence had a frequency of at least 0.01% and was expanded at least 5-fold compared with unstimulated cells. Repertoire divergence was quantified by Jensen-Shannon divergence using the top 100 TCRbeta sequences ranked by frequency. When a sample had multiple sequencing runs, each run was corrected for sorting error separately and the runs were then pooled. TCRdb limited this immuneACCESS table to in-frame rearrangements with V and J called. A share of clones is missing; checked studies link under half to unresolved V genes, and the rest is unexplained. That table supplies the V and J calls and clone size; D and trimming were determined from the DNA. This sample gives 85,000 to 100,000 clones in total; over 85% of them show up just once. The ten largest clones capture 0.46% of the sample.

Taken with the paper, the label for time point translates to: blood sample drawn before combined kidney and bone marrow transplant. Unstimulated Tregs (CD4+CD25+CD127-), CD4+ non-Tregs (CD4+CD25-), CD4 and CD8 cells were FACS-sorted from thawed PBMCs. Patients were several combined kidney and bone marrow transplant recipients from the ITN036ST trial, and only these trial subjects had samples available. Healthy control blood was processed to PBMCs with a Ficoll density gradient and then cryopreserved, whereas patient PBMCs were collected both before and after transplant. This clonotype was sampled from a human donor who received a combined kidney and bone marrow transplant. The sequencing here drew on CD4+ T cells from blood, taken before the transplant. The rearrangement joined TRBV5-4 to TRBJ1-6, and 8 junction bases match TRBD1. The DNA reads TGTGCCAGCAGCGTACAGGGGGAGGATAGTTATTCACCCCTCCACTTT. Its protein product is CASSVQGEDSYSPLHF.